This passage covers 30 T cell receptor beta chains from one sample sequenced in a study of spatial heterogeneity in lung cancer. Whole-study results and caveats: The number of expanded tumor alpha and beta chains correlated with mutation number.

As to time point: sample taken at primary tumor resection. MiXCR was run by TCRdb on the 5' RACE reads, yielding one entry per CDR3 protein. The sample has 14,000 or so distinct CDR3 sequences, about 4.4% seen once. Antigens of these TCRs are unknown. The material sequenced was lung tumor tissue, taken at surgery. Receptors originate from a female donor with early-stage non-small cell lung cancer.

The rearrangement links TRBV6-5 to TRBJ2-3, with 7 bases that match TRBD1. V shed 5 bases, J shed 4 bases, and the junction held 3 bases outside the gene matches. Germline V gene data show CDR1 as MNHEY and CDR2 as SVGAGI. The CDR3 covers 13 residues. CDR3 nucleotides: TGTGCCAGCAGTGTGACAGGGTCAGATACGCAGTATTTT. It encodes CASSVTGSDTQYF.

The V and J genes are TRBV18 and TRBJ1-2; 9 bases agree with TRBD1. The germline V gene encodes CDR1 KGHSH and CDR2 LQKENI. The CDR3 totals 18 residues. J lost 3 bases, V lost 3 bases, and 14 bases had no gene match. The CDR3: CASSPSISGTGIDYGYTF. The DNA of the CDR3 is TGTGCCAGCTCACCTTCCATTTCCGGGACAGGGATAGACTATGGCTACACCTTC.

This clonotype was found a few times. The chain employs TRBV19 and TRBJ2-3; D not certain. The CDR3 contains 14 residues. Germline V CDR1 and CDR2: LNHDA, SQIVND (reference sequence). V was clipped by 5 bases and J by 0 bases, with 9 bases between them. The CDR3 sequence: CASSGRSSTDTQYF. The CDR3 DNA is TGTGCCAGTAGTGGACGGAGTAGCACAGATACGCAGTATTTT.

This clonotype was seen ten or more times. The chain recombines TRBV5-1 with TRBJ2-3; TRBD2 matches 10 bases. Germline CDR1 SGHRS, CDR2 YFSETQ. After removal of 3 bases from V and 2 bases from J, the junction contained 3 bases not matched to a gene. The length of the CDR3 is 15 residues. The CDR3 nucleotides are TGCGCCAGCAGCTCTCTAGCGGGGGTCACAGATACGCAGTATTTT. This gives the protein CASSSLAGVTDTQYF.

This clonotype was picked up many times. The gene calls are TRBV7-2 and TRBJ1-1; weak D call: TRBD1 (5 bases). The V end lost 5 bases, the J end lost 4 bases, and 17 bases lay between the germline ends. CDR1 is SGHTA and CDR2 is FQGNSA in the germline V gene. This CDR3 has 15 amino acids. CDR3 region: CASSTVAGRGTEAFF. DNA of the CDR3: TGTGCCAGCAGCACCGTGGCAGGGCGCGGCACTGAAGCTTTCTTT.

The table lists this clonotype with many counts. The gene calls are TRBV10-3 and TRBJ1-4, with 9 bases matching TRBD1. CDR1 is ENHRY and CDR2 is SYGVKD in the germline V gene. The junction had 1 base not matched to a gene; V was cut back by 3 bases and J by 5 bases. This CDR3 spans 14 amino acids. The CDR3 DNA sequence: TGTGCCATCAGTGACGACAGGGGGAATGAAAAACTGTTTTTT. Encoded protein: CAISDDRGNEKLFF.

At least ten counts were recorded for this clonotype. The CDR3 protein is CASSLWSFREAFF. The CDR3 region has the DNA TGTGCCAGCAGTTTATGGAGCTTTAGGGAAGCTTTCTTT. The chain employs TRBV12-3 or TRBV12-4 and TRBJ1-1; no clear D gene. V was shortened by 2 bases and J by 8 bases, with 12 bases between the two germline ends. CDR3 length: 13 residues.

This clonotype was seen ten or more times. The chain employs TRBV5-1 and TRBJ2-3; TRBD2 matches at 11 bases. The CDR3 has 17 amino acids. The germline V gene has CDR1 SGHRS and CDR2 YFSETQ. V was pared by 0 bases and J by 4 bases, with 7 bases of the junction left unmatched. CDR3 sequence: CASSLGLAGRSPDTQYF. For the CDR3, the DNA is TGCGCCAGCAGCTTGGGACTAGCGGGAAGATCACCAGATACGCAGTATTTT.

This clonotype was recorded at least ten times. The V and J genes are TRBV29-1 and TRBJ2-3; a weak D match, TRBD1 (6 bases). V lost 3 bases and J 6 bases, leaving 10 bases between the germline ends. The CDR3 loop spans 12 amino acids. Germline CDR1 SQVTM, CDR2 ANQGSEA. CDR3 bases: TGCAGCGTTGATTGGGGGCAGGATACGCAGTATTTT. Translated: CSVDWGQDTQYF.

In its sample, this clonotype was seen many times. The chain links TRBV6-5 to TRBJ1-3; D uncertain. Trimming removed 5 bases at V and 0 bases at J, with 5 bases between. The CDR3 is made up of 13 amino acids. Germline V CDR1 and CDR2: MNHEY, SVGAGI. The CDR3 sequence is CASSGLSGNTIYF. For the CDR3, the DNA is TGTGCCAGCAGTGGGCTCTCTGGAAACACCATATATTTT.

This clonotype appeared many times. The gene calls are TRBV2 and TRBJ1-5, with 9 nucleotides matching TRBD1. Unmatched junction bases numbered 5, after V lost 8 bases and J lost 6 bases. The CDR3 is made up of 13 amino acids. Germline lookup yields CDR1 SNHLY and CDR2 FYNNEI. The chain's CDR3 is CASLGQGTQPQHF. The CDR3 coding sequence is TGTGCCAGCTTGGGACAGGGCACTCAGCCCCAGCATTTT.

This clonotype occurred many times. J is TRBJ2-2 and V is TRBV20-1; 8 nucleotides agree with TRBD1. The CDR3 covers 15 residues. Germline V CDR1 and CDR2: DFQATT, SNEGSKA (reference sequence). J lost 7 bases, V lost 0 bases, and 7 bases had no gene match. Here the CDR3 DNA reads TGCAGTGCTAGAGACTGTGACAGGGGTAACGGGGAGCTGTTTTTT. This codes for CSARDCDRGNGELFF.

This clonotype was seen more than once but under ten times. Written as DNA, the CDR3 is TGTGCCAGCAGCAATACGCCTGGGACAGGTGCCTACAATGAGCAGTTCTTC. Translating it yields CASSNTPGTGAYNEQFF. V gene TRBV21-1 combines with J gene TRBJ2-1; no DNA check was done on the table's D call, TRBD1. TRBV21-1 is an annotated pseudogene. The CDR3 contains 17 residues.

V and J are TRBV6-1 and TRBJ1-2; the match to TRBD1 covers 10 bases. CDR3 length: 13 amino acids. V lost 5 bases, J lost 7 bases, and 4 bases stayed unmatched. Germline CDR1 and CDR2: MNHNS and SASEGT. CDR3 coding DNA: TGTGCCAGCAGTCCTGGACAGGGGGGTGGCTACACCTTC. Translation gives CASSPGQGGGYTF.

This clonotype was observed at least ten times. This rearrangement joins TRBV7-2 to TRBJ1-1; D unclear. CDR3 length: 15 residues. Germline V gene data show CDR1 as SGHTA and CDR2 as FQGNSA. The V gene lost 3 bases and the J gene lost 1 base, with 12 bases spanning the gap. The CDR3 here is CASSFTGPTNTEAFF. The CDR3 nucleotides read TGTGCCAGCAGCTTCACCGGACCGACGAACACTGAAGCTTTCTTT.

This clonotype showed up many times. This sequence joins TRBV5-1 and TRBJ2-1, with 9 bases fitting TRBD1. Per germline, CDR1 SGHRS and CDR2 YFSETQ. V was pared by 3 bases and J by 7 bases, with 8 bases of the junction left unmatched. The CDR3 extends over 15 amino acids. CDR3 nucleotides: TGCGCCAGCAGCTCGGACGGACAGGGGAGGAATGAGCAGTTCTTC. It yields the protein CASSSDGQGRNEQFF.

Many counts were recorded for this clonotype. This chain links TRBV18 with TRBJ1-1, with D unresolved. The V gene lost 3 bases and the J gene lost 2 bases, with 7 bases spanning the gap. The CDR3 is 13 amino acids. Germline-derived CDR1 and CDR2 are KGHSH and LQKENI. The DNA for the CDR3 is TGTGCCAGCTCACCTTCGGTAAACACTGAAGCTTTCTTT. This translates into CASSPSVNTEAFF. Combining the CDR3 with reference TRBV18 and TRBJ1-1 gives the whole variable domain NAGVMQNPRHLVRRRGQEARLRCSPMKGHSHVYWYRQLPEEGLKFMVYLQKENIIDESGMPKERFSAEFPKEGPSILRIQQVVRGDSAAYFCASSPSVNTEAFFGQGTRLTVV.

This clonotype came up many times. The rearrangement uses TRBV29-1 and TRBJ2-7; 10 nucleotides align to TRBD1. This CDR3 comprises 15 residues. CDR1 is SQVTM, CDR2 ANQGSEA, per germline. V was pared by 2 bases and J by 3 bases, with 7 bases of the junction left unmatched. The CDR3 is CSVELDRGLSYEQYF. CDR3 nucleotides: TGCAGCGTTGAACTGGACAGGGGGTTAAGCTACGAGCAGTACTTC.

Judged by abundance, this clonotype is medium-sized (0.01 to 0.1%). This chain links TRBV5-1 with TRBJ1-4; 7 positions agree with TRBD1. Germline V gene lookup returns CDR1 SGHRS and CDR2 YFSETQ. V shed 4 bases, J shed 7 bases, and the junction held 7 bases outside the gene matches. The CDR3 extends over 14 amino acids. The CDR3 is CASSPTGSGEKLFF. CDR3 sequence (DNA): TGCGCCAGCAGCCCGACAGGGAGCGGTGAAAAACTGTTTTTT.

This clonotype was counted ten times or more. This chain connects TRBV12-3 or TRBV12-4 to TRBJ2-1; 9 positions agree with TRBD2. The CDR3 loop spans 17 amino acids. Trimming removed 6 bases from V and 8 bases from J; junction bases left unmatched: 17. CDR3 region: CASSRGASGVKFDEQFF. DNA of the CDR3: TGTGCCAGCAGCCGGGGGGCTAGCGGGGTTAAGTTCGATGAGCAGTTCTTC.

There are many counts of this clonotype. This chain joins TRBV12-3 or TRBV12-4 and TRBJ1-6; 7 nucleotides align to TRBD1. Trimming removed 4 bases from V and 5 bases from J; junction bases left unmatched: 2. CDR3 size: 14 residues. The chain's CDR3 is CASSSGQHNSPLHF. In DNA form, the CDR3 reads TGTGCCAGCAGTTCGGGACAGCATAATTCACCCCTCCACTTT.

This clonotype was seen at least ten times. V is TRBV4-1 and J is TRBJ2-1, with D possibly TRBD1 on 5 matching bases. Between the trimmed V and J ends, which lost 2 bases and 7 bases, there was a span of 9 bases. The length of the CDR3 is 13 residues. From germline, CDR1 is MGHRA and CDR2 YSYEKL. The chain's CDR3 is CASSQRGLNEQFF. The CDR3 region has the DNA TGCGCCAGCAGCCAAAGGGGCCTAAATGAGCAGTTCTTC.

This clonotype has at least ten counts. The CDR3 protein is CSARETTHYEQYF. CDR3 nucleotide sequence: TGCAGTGCTAGGGAGACTACCCACTACGAGCAGTACTTC. The V call is TRBV20-1, the J call TRBJ2-7; possibly TRBD2 for D (5 bases). V lost 3 bases and J lost 3, with 12 bases in between. The germline CDR1 and CDR2 sequences are DFQATT and SNEGSKA (reference sequence). The CDR3 contains 13 residues.

The sample holds many counts of this clonotype. V is TRBV7-2 and J is TRBJ2-7; 15 bases line up with TRBD2. From germline, CDR1 is SGHTA and CDR2 FQGNSA. This CDR3 has 16 amino acids. V lost 6 bases, J lost 0 bases, and 3 bases stayed unmatched. Here the CDR3 DNA reads TGTGCCAGCAGACGGACTAGCGGGGGGGCCTCCTACGAGCAGTACTTC. Its translation: CASRRTSGGASYEQYF.

This clonotype was seen repeatedly, ten times or more. The chain recombines TRBV7-2 with TRBJ2-1, with no clear D. The CDR3 consists of 11 residues. Trimming removed 5 bases at V and 10 bases at J, with 9 bases between. Germline lookup yields CDR1 SGHTA and CDR2 FQGNSA. The DNA for the CDR3 is TGTGCCAGCAGCCAACACGGGGAGCAGTTCTTC. Encoded protein: CASSQHGEQFF. Complete variable domain (other parts from reference TRBV7-2 and TRBJ2-1): GAGVSQSPSNKVTEKGKDVELRCDPISGHTALYWYRQSLGQGLEFLIYFQGNSAPDKSGLPSDRFSAERTGGSVSTLTIQRTQQEDSAVYLCASSQHGEQFFGPGTRLTVL.

This clonotype has a count of ten or more. The genes are TRBV4-2 and TRBJ2-4, with D uncertain. Looked up from germline, CDR1 is LGHNA and CDR2 is YNFKEQ. The CDR3 sequence is 14 residues long. V dropped 6 bases and J dropped 0 bases, with 9 bases sitting between them. In DNA, the CDR3 is TGTGCCAGCAGTTCCGAATTAGCCAAAAACATTCAGTACTTC. Encoded protein: CASSSELAKNIQYF.

The V and J genes are TRBV12-3 or TRBV12-4 and TRBJ2-2, with 11 bases fitting TRBD2. After removal of 6 bases from V and 7 bases from J, the junction contained 13 bases not matched to a gene. The CDR3 sequence is 17 residues long. CDR3: CASSPSSGGAVGGELFF. The CDR3 nucleotides are TGTGCCAGCAGCCCCAGTAGCGGGGGGGCCGTGGGCGGGGAGCTGTTTTTT.

This clonotype came up many times. This sequence joins TRBV7-6 and TRBJ2-7; possible D gene TRBD1, 6 bases. The V gene's germline CDR1 is SGHVS and CDR2 FNYEAQ. The CDR3 has 22 residues. V dropped 2 bases and J dropped 0 bases, with 32 bases sitting between them. The CDR3 coding sequence is TGTGCCAGCAGCTTAACTCCTCTCGCCGCGAACCCGACAGGCGCCTACTCCTACGAGCAGTACTTC. It specifies CASSLTPLAANPTGAYSYEQYF.

This clonotype is categorized as medium-sized (0.01 to 0.1%). The V and J genes are TRBV6-1 and TRBJ2-3; the D gene is possibly TRBD2 (6 bases). CDR1 is MNHNS and CDR2 is SASEGT in the germline V gene. The CDR3 has 13 amino acids. Trimming took 6 bases from V and 5 from J, leaving 12 bases between them. Written as DNA, the CDR3 is TGTGCCAGCAGGCTCCAGGGAGGAGATACGCAGTATTTT. This sequence encodes CASRLQGGDTQYF.

This clonotype was counted ten times or more. This chain joins TRBV29-1 and TRBJ2-1; 10 positions match TRBD1. Losses at the gene ends were 4 bases for V and 7 bases for J; bases not matched to a gene: 1. The CDR3 covers 12 residues. Germline V lookup: CDR1 SQVTM, CDR2 ANQGSEA. The DNA for the CDR3 is TGCAGCGTTGGGGGACAGGGGAATGAGCAGTTCTTC. Encoded protein: CSVGGQGNEQFF.